The source of this TCR beta chain is a study of blood T cell repertoires in COVID-19. Background on the study: Sources were T cells, B-cell-depleted T cells, or PBMCs; the material itself was cDNA or gDNA.

Repertoires were generated with immunoSEQ multiplex PCR, while TCRdb's copy carries only in-frame clones and drops some. This sample carries 250,000 to 350,000 clones, around 85% of them seen once, and the ten largest clones take 0.87%. Followed over time, Seattle patients had been enrolled while infection was active. The CDR3 covers 16 residues. The germline V gene encodes CDR1 SQVTM and CDR2 ANQGSEA. V lost 5 bases, J lost 0 bases, and 20 bases lay in between. The chain is built from TRBV29-1 and TRBJ2-7; D possibly corresponds to TRBD1 (7 bases). The clonotype comes from a human donor with COVID-19, enrolled during active disease. The donor label of this sample is uncertain. Sequenced input: peripheral blood. CDR3: CSVSDAGQLSSYEQYF. Here the CDR3 DNA reads TGCAGCGTTTCCGATGCGGGACAGCTGAGCTCCTACGAGCAGTACTTC.